These 23 T cell receptor beta chains were sequenced from one sample in a study of siplizumab effects on memory and regulatory T cells. The table came from immunoSEQ multiplex PCR; TCRdb's copy has only in-frame clones and leaves some out. The table records about 100,000 clones, approximately 91% of them present only once. Sequenced sample: non-Treg CD4+ T cells sorted from blood. The receptors derive from a human donor in good health.

CDR3 DNA sequence: TGCGCCAGCAGCTACCGGGACAGGGGCCACGAGCAGTACTTC. Its protein is CASSYRDRGHEQYF. This sequence joins TRBV4-3 and TRBJ2-7; 10 nucleotides match TRBD1. The CDR3 runs 14 residues. CDR1 LGHNA and CDR2 YSLEER come from the germline V gene. J gave up 5 bases and V 5 bases, and 6 bases lay outside the gene matches.

This clone was detected only a few times. The chain employs TRBV5-6 and TRBJ2-7, with TRBD2 as a possible D gene (5 bases). The CDR3 totals 16 residues. The V gene lost 0 bases and the J gene lost 0 bases, with 13 bases spanning the gap. The germline V gene encodes CDR1 SGHDT and CDR2 YYEEEE. CDR3 loop: CASSLAGGPSSYEQYF. For the CDR3, the DNA is TGTGCCAGCAGCTTGGCCGGCGGGCCGAGCTCCTACGAGCAGTACTTC.

The V call is TRBV12-5, the J call TRBJ2-5, with D unresolved. CDR3 length: 14 amino acids. From germline, CDR1 is LGHNT and CDR2 FRNRAP. V lost 3 bases to trimming and J lost 5 bases, with 13 bases between them. CDR3: CASGFGGVRETQYF. The CDR3, as DNA: TGTGCTAGTGGTTTCGGCGGAGTTAGGGAGACCCAGTACTTC.

V usage is TRBV21-1 and J usage is TRBJ2-7; TRBD2 is the table's D call, not checked against the DNA. TRBV21-1 is a recognized pseudogene. CDR3 length: 14 residues. Here the CDR3 DNA reads TGTGCCAGCAGCAAAGCTTCGGGGTTTGGCGAGCAGTACTTC. Translation gives CASSKASGFGEQYF.

In its sample, this clone was seen once. The V gene is TRBV30, the J gene TRBJ2-7; unclear D gene. This CDR3 contains 13 residues. Trimming took 2 bases from V and 4 from J, leaving 12 bases between them. The germline gives CDR1 GTSNPN, CDR2 SVGIG (reference sequence). The CDR3 coding sequence is TGTGCCTGGAGTAAAGGGAATAATTACGAGCAGTACTTC. It is translated as CAWSKGNNYEQYF.

The chain combines TRBV5-1 with TRBJ2-5, with D hard to call. Looked up from germline, CDR1 is SGHRS and CDR2 is YFSETQ. V lost 3 bases and J lost 2, with 14 bases in between. The CDR3 covers 15 residues. CDR3 residues: CASSSLPGPQETQYF. CDR3 in DNA: TGCGCCAGCAGCTCCCTACCCGGGCCTCAAGAGACCCAGTACTTC.

The gene calls are TRBV28 and TRBJ2-3, with 11 bases identical to TRBD2. Germline assignment: CDR1 MDHEN and CDR2 SYDVKM. V trimming: 2 bases; J trimming: 3 bases; junction bases outside the gene matches: 7. This CDR3 comprises 17 residues. CDR3 nucleotide sequence: TGTGCCAGCAGTTTACTCACTAGCGGGAGCACAACAGATACGCAGTATTTT. Translating gives CASSLLTSGSTTDTQYF.

The chain is built from TRBV5-1 and TRBJ2-7; 8 bases match TRBD1. Germline CDR1 and CDR2: SGHRS and YFSETQ. The CDR3 is 17 residues long. V trimming: 4 bases; J trimming: 2 bases; junction bases outside the gene matches: 14. The CDR3 protein is CASSNAYARGRPYEQYF. DNA for the CDR3: TGCGCCAGCAGCAACGCATACGCCAGGGGGCGCCCCTACGAGCAGTACTTC.

The chain has TRBV19 and TRBJ2-7, with 8 bases fitting TRBD2. V was clipped by 6 bases and J by 1 base; unmatched bases: 5. Germline assignment: CDR1 LNHDA and CDR2 SQIVND (reference sequence). The CDR3 runs 14 residues. As DNA, the CDR3 is TGTGCCAGTAGCCGGCGGGAGGCTTCCTACGAGCAGTACTTC. Translating gives CASSRREASYEQYF.

The V call is TRBV18, the J call TRBJ2-7, with D possibly TRBD2 on 6 matching bases. The length of the CDR3 is 13 residues. Germline CDR1 reads KGHSH; CDR2 reads LQKENI. Between the trimmed V and J ends, which lost 4 bases and 3 bases, there was a span of 10 bases. In nucleotides, the CDR3 is TGTGCCAGCTCACATGGGACTTACTACGAGCAGTACTTC. It translates to CASSHGTYYEQYF.

The chain carries TRBV19 and TRBJ2-7; weak D call: TRBD1 (6 bases). CDR3 size: 14 residues. Trimming removed 5 bases at V and 3 bases at J, with 14 bases between. Germline V gives CDR1 LNHDA, CDR2 SQIVND (reference sequence). CDR3 region: CASSSPGDIYEQYF. CDR3 DNA: TGTGCCAGTAGTTCTCCCGGGGACATCTACGAGCAGTACTTC. Using reference TRBV19 and TRBJ2-7 for the parts outside the CDR3, the full variable domain is DGGITQSPKYLFRKEGQNVTLSCEQNLNHDAMYWYRQDPGQGLRLIYYSQIVNDFQKGDIAEGYSVSREKKESFPLTVTSAQKNPTAFYLCASSSPGDIYEQYFGPGTRLTVT.

The chain carries TRBV11-2 and TRBJ2-7; D might be TRBD2 (5 bases). This CDR3 has 13 residues. Germline V gene data show CDR1 as SGHAT and CDR2 as FQNNGV. Trimming cost V 2 bases and J 3 bases, with 8 bases left between them. CDR3 bases: TGTGCCAGCAGCTTAACCGGGATCTACGAGCAGTACTTC. Translation gives CASSLTGIYEQYF. The variable domain in full, completed from reference TRBV11-2 and TRBJ2-7, reads EAGVAQSPRYKIIEKRQSVAFWCNPISGHATLYWYQQILGQGPKLLIQFQNNGVVDDSQLPKDRFSAERLKGVDSTLKIQPAKLEDSAVYLCASSLTGIYEQYFGPGTRLTVT.

The chain joins TRBV5-1 to TRBJ2-7; 13 bases are shared with TRBD2. The V segment lost 4 bases and the J segment 7 bases; nucleotides outside the gene matches: 5. Germline V gene lookup returns CDR1 SGHRS and CDR2 YFSETQ. The CDR3 totals 14 residues. The CDR3 DNA reads as TGCGCCAGCAGCGCCGGACTAGCGGGAGATGAGCAGTACTTC. This sequence encodes CASSAGLAGDEQYF.

The chain carries TRBV9 and TRBJ2-1; D gene uncertain. The V end was cut by 1 base, the J end by 7 bases, with 3 bases between. CDR3 length equals 11 residues. CDR1 SGDLS and CDR2 YYNGEE come from the germline V gene. CDR3 coding DNA: TGTGCCAGCAGCGTAAAAAATGAGCAGTTCTTC. Protein: CASSVKNEQFF.

A single count supports this clone. CDR3 coding DNA: TGTGCCAGCACCCTTGGGCTAGCCTATGAGCAGTTCTTC. Its translation is CASTLGLAYEQFF. The chain uses TRBV6-1 and TRBJ2-1, with D maybe TRBD2 (5 bases). Between the trimmed V and J ends, which lost 7 bases and 8 bases, there was a span of 15 bases. Germline CDR1 MNHNS, CDR2 SASEGT. The length of the CDR3 is 13 residues.

V is TRBV14 and J is TRBJ1-4; perhaps TRBD1 as D (5 bases). The CDR3 runs 15 residues. The germline CDR1 and CDR2 sequences are SGHDN and FVKESK. V was shortened by 1 base and J by 5 bases, with 11 bases between the two germline ends. The CDR3 nucleotides read TGTGCCAGCAGCCAAGGTCCCAGGGTGAATGAAAAACTGTTTTTT. Its protein is CASSQGPRVNEKLFF. The full variable domain, completed using reference TRBV14 and TRBJ1-4, is EAGVTQFPSHSVIEKGQTVTLRCDPISGHDNLYWYRRVMGKEIKFLLHFVKESKQDESGMPNNRFLAERTGGTYSTLKVQPAELEDSGVYFCASSQGPRVNEKLFFGSGTQLSVL.

The CDR3 DNA sequence: TGTGCCAGCAGCCAAGATCGGGGGTTCGAGACCCAGTACTTC. It encodes CASSQDRGFETQYF. The rearrangement uses TRBV14 and TRBJ2-5, with D maybe TRBD2 (6 bases). The CDR3 has 14 amino acids. From germline, CDR1 is SGHDN and CDR2 FVKESK. Trimming shortened V by 0 bases and J by 5 bases, and 10 bases separated the two germline ends.

This clone was counted a few times. This chain joins TRBV14 and TRBJ1-1, with TRBD1 matching 7 bases. This CDR3 contains 14 residues. V shed 3 bases and J 6 bases; nucleotides not matched to a gene: 7. From germline, CDR1 is SGHDN and CDR2 FVKESK. CDR3 in amino acids: CASSQRQGGAEAFF. The CDR3 region has the DNA TGTGCCAGCAGCCAGAGACAGGGTGGCGCTGAAGCTTTCTTT.

This chain joins TRBV4-3 and TRBJ1-5; the D is unclear. The CDR3 covers 14 residues. Trimming stripped 0 bases from V and 3 bases from J, with 6 bases between. Germline lookup yields CDR1 LGHNA and CDR2 YSLEER. The CDR3 DNA reads TGCGCCAGCAGCCAAGATCTGAACAATCAGCCCCAGCATTTT. Translating it yields CASSQDLNNQPQHF.

The chain employs TRBV19 and TRBJ2-3; 8 nucleotides align to TRBD2. V lost 5 bases to trimming and J lost 0 bases; unmatched junction nucleotides: 7. Per germline, CDR1 LNHDA and CDR2 SQIVND (reference sequence). This CDR3 has 16 residues. CDR3 DNA: TGTGCCAGTAGTGACGGGGGGGCTCGGAGCACAGATACGCAGTATTTT. Residues: CASSDGGARSTDTQYF. The whole variable domain, remainder taken from reference TRBV19 and TRBJ2-3, is DGGITQSPKYLFRKEGQNVTLSCEQNLNHDAMYWYRQDPGQGLRLIYYSQIVNDFQKGDIAEGYSVSREKKESFPLTVTSAQKNPTAFYLCASSDGGARSTDTQYFGPGTRLTVL.

This chain links TRBV30 with TRBJ2-1; tentative D call: TRBD2 (6 bases). CDR3 length: 14 amino acids. Germline lookup yields CDR1 GTSNPN and CDR2 SVGIG (reference sequence). CDR3 nucleotide sequence: TGTGCAGGACGGAGGGCAAGCTCCTACAATGAGCAGTTCTTC. Translation gives CAGRRASSYNEQFF.

This clone was observed once. V is TRBV9 and J is TRBJ2-2; D gene ambiguous. The CDR3 covers 12 residues. Germline V CDR1 and CDR2: SGDLS, YYNGEE. V lost 1 base and J 7 bases, leaving 5 bases between the germline ends. CDR3 sequence reads: CASSVRSGELFF. The CDR3 region has the DNA TGTGCCAGCAGCGTACGGAGCGGGGAGCTGTTTTTT.

The V gene is TRBV7-9, the J gene TRBJ2-7, with D perhaps being TRBD1 or TRBD2 (5 bases each). Trimming stripped 5 bases from V and 3 bases from J, with 11 bases between. This CDR3 contains 13 residues. CDR1 and CDR2 from the germline V gene are SEHNR and FQNEAQ (reference sequence). For the CDR3, the DNA is TGTGCCAGCAGCCGCCGGGGCAGCTACGAGCAGTACTTC. It is translated as CASSRRGSYEQYF.